This T cell receptor (beta chain) was sequenced during a study of T cells after yellow fever vaccination. The CDR3 sequence is 15 residues long. V was clipped by 1 base and J by 4 bases; unmatched bases: 5. The germline V gene has CDR1 DFQATT and CDR2 SNEGSKA (reference sequence). Findings and limits, study-wide: The secondary response peaked faster, at day 5 versus 15, but was weaker. Abundant clonotypes from the bulk population could get into FACS-sorted repertoires as contaminants. It was a small share of clonotypes that appeared in both CD4 and CD8 compartments.

TCR cDNA was made by 5'RACE template switching, adding a universal primer site and UMIs. TCRdb reanalysed the 5' RACE reads using MiXCR and keeps one entry per CDR3 protein. The data show 350,000 to 450,000 distinct CDR3 sequences, around 19% seen once. Points on this clonotype: Its target is unknown.

This sequence joins TRBV20-1 and TRBJ2-1; TRBD2 matches at 9 bases. This sequence originates from a man younger than 30 who received the YFV17D yellow fever vaccine. The specimen was PBMCs, collected before the yellow fever booster vaccination. The CDR3 is CSARALAGSYNEQFF. For the CDR3, the DNA is TGCAGTGCTAGAGCCCTAGCGGGGAGTTACAATGAGCAGTTCTTC.